This TCR beta chain appears in the sequencing data of a study of T-cell reconstitution after alpha-beta-depleted transplantation in children. Study-wide results and caveats: Alpha-beta T cells about two months after transplant reportedly derived from several hundred expanded graft clones. The authors attributed T-cell counts and diversity one year after transplant mostly to newly produced T cells. Where some patients showed high TCRbeta diversity at day 60, it came from recipient T cells and thymic progenitors that had survived.

With regard to this clonotype: The antigen remains unidentified.

Using unique molecular identifiers, the investigators prepared the TCRbeta library. TCRdb reanalysed the PCR reads using MiXCR and keeps one entry per CDR3 protein. This table holds about 90,000 distinct CDR3 sequences, 15% to 18% found once. The CDR3 loop spans 15 amino acids. Trimming took off 3 bases at V and 0 bases at J, with 12 bases between the two ends. CDR1 is DFQATT, CDR2 SNEGSKA, per germline (reference sequence). This sample comprised PBMCs, mostly from graft donor cells, obtained 180 days after TCRalphabeta/CD19-depleted stem cell transplant. The sequence derives from a male patient aged 2-15 years who had a stem cell transplant for acute lymphoblastic leukemia, so the T cells may come from the graft donor. The chain joins TRBV20-1 to TRBJ1-5; D gene uncertain. This CDR3 is CSASAAGYSNQPQHF. The CDR3 nucleotides read TGCAGTGCTAGTGCCGCAGGTTATAGCAATCAGCCCCAGCATTTT.